Sequencing of this TCR beta chain was carried out in a study of blood T cell repertoires in COVID-19. J was trimmed by 4 bases and V by 3 bases; bases with no gene match: 3. CDR3 length: 15 residues. Per the germline V gene, CDR1 is KGHSH and CDR2 is LQKENI. Here immunoSEQ multiplex PCR was the method, and the copy in TCRdb shows in-frame clones only, minus some. The repertoire includes around 480,000 clones, about nine tenths of them detected once, and 10% to 15% sits in the top ten. The sequenced sample was peripheral blood. This TCR derives from a woman aged 45-60 years with COVID-19, enrolled during active disease. The gene calls are TRBV18 and TRBJ2-1; 10 nucleotides agree with TRBD2. In DNA, the CDR3 is TGTGCCAGCTCACCGAGGACTAGCGGATACAATGAGCAGTTCTTC. Protein product: CASSPRTSGYNEQFF. The full variable domain, completed using reference TRBV18 and TRBJ2-1, is NAGVMQNPRHLVRRRGQEARLRCSPMKGHSHVYWYRQLPEEGLKFMVYLQKENIIDESGMPKERFSAEFPKEGPSILRIQQVVRGDSAAYFCASSPRTSGYNEQFFGPGTRLTVL.